This T cell receptor beta chain was recovered during a study of OX40 agonist ivuxolimab in advanced cancers. Patients were ineligible given autoimmune disease history or systemic immunosuppression. The germline gives CDR1 SGHAT, CDR2 FQNNGV. V lost 6 bases to trimming and J lost 5 bases, with 10 bases between them. This CDR3 spans 12 amino acids. On this clone: Its specificity is not known.

TCRdb's table, derived via immunoSEQ multiplex PCR, lists solely in-frame clones and lacks some. This table has tens of thousands of clones, more than 70% appearing once. Study observations and caveats: Clonal expansion from baseline to week 6 occurred in both CD4+ and CD8+ T cells.

The sequenced sample was CD4+ or CD8+ T cells sorted from blood, obtained in a trial of the OX40 agonist ivuxolimab. The chain joins TRBV11-2 to TRBJ2-5; D unresolved. This sequence originates from an adult with an advanced solid tumor such as melanoma, head and neck, liver or kidney cancer. The CDR3, as DNA: TGTGCCAGCAGTCACCTCCGGGAGACCCAGTACTTC. It specifies CASSHLRETQYF.